Described below is a single T cell receptor (beta chain) sequence and its context. The record originates from a study of blood T cell repertoires in COVID-19. Background on the study: PBMCs, B-cell-depleted T cells, or T cells provided the cDNA or gDNA that made up the material.

The protocol was immunoSEQ multiplex PCR, while the TCRdb copy is restricted to in-frame clones and leaves out a portion. The sample shows some 130,000 clones, around 84% of them seen only once. In germline, CDR1 is LNHDA, CDR2 SQIVND (reference sequence). The CDR3 runs 13 residues. Trimming shortened V by 4 bases and J by 0 bases, and 3 bases separated the two germline ends. Sequencing was performed on PBMCs or T cells enriched from blood (not recorded which). The clonotype comes from a man aged 40-49 years with acute COVID-19. V gene TRBV19 combines with J gene TRBJ2-2; D uncertain. The CDR3 here is CASSNTNTGELFF. The CDR3 coding sequence is TGTGCCAGTAGTAATACGAACACCGGGGAGCTGTTTTTT. Combining the CDR3 with reference TRBV19 and TRBJ2-2 gives the whole variable domain DGGITQSPKYLFRKEGQNVTLSCEQNLNHDAMYWYRQDPGQGLRLIYYSQIVNDFQKGDIAEGYSVSREKKESFPLTVTSAQKNPTAFYLCASSNTNTGELFFGEGSRLTVL.